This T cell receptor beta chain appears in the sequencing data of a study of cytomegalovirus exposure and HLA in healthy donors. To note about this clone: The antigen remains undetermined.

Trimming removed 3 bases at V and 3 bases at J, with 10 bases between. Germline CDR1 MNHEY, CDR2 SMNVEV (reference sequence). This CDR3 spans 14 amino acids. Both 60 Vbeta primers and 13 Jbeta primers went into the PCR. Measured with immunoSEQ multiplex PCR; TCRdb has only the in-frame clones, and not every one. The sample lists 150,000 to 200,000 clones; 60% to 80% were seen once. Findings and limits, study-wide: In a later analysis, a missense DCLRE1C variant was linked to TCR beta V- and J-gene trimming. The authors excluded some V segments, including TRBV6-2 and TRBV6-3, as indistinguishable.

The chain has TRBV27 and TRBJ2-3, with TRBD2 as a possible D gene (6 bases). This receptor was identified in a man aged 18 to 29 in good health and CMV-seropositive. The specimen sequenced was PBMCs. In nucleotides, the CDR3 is TGTGCCAGCAGTTTCGGGAGAGGGACAGATACGCAGTATTTT. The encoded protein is CASSFGRGTDTQYF.